This T cell receptor (beta chain) was identified in a study of beta chain features in type 1 diabetes. Whole-study results and caveats: In every one of the four CD4+ subsets, TCRB CDR3s were moderately but significantly shorter in Type 1 diabetes patients.

The authors reverse transcribed all of the isolated RNA, so sequencing captured expressed TCRB transcripts. Assay used: immunoSEQ multiplex PCR; TCRdb lists only in-frame clones, some missing. The profile shows 240,000 or so clones, 25% to 30% of them singletons. At least ten counts were recorded for this clone. As yet, its antigen is unknown. V dropped 3 bases and J dropped 4 bases, with 10 bases sitting between them. CDR1 and CDR2 (germline): ENHRY, SYGVKD. The CDR3 sequence is 13 residues long. V is TRBV10-3 and J is TRBJ2-7, with D possibly called TRBD1 or TRBD2 (5 bases each). This clonotype was obtained from a man aged 25-45 years in good health. Specimen: central memory CD4+ T cells from blood. The CDR3 is CAISDRDGYEQYF. The CDR3 bases are TGTGCCATCAGTGACCGGGACGGGTACGAGCAGTACTTC.